Shown below are 31 T cell receptor beta chains from a single sample sequenced in a study of vaccination effects on CD4 cells after COVID-19 (dated by TCRdb to between 2022 and 2023). Receptor libraries were prepared by the immunoSEQ multiplex PCR assay. In its TCRdb copy, this immuneACCESS table keeps in-frame sequences only and misses some clones. Where compared with another copy, unresolved V genes explain less than half of these, and the others have no known cause. The sample table contains fewer than 75,000 clones; only one count was recorded for around 77% of them. About 1.9% of the sample belongs to the ten largest clones. No antigens are known for them. After more than 9 days of culture, CD4+ T cells were isolated with the EasySep CD4+ T cell isolation kit. The specimen comprised CD4+ T cells from PBMCs cultured without peptide, sampled before COVID-19 vaccination. The receptors originated from a human donor who received a COVID-19 vaccine.

The genes are TRBV12-3 or TRBV12-4 and TRBJ2-3; D uncertain. V was pared by 7 bases and J by 4 bases, with 9 bases between. This CDR3 region has 12 residues. The CDR3 DNA sequence: TGTGCCAGCAAACGGATAGCAGATACGCAGTATTTT. Amino acids: CASKRIADTQYF.

The chain combines TRBV28 with TRBJ1-5, with D hard to call. Germline CDR1 is MDHEN and CDR2 is SYDVKM. Trimming removed 6 bases from V and 5 bases from J, with 14 bases in between. The CDR3 loop spans 14 amino acids. CDR3 DNA sequence: TGTGCCAGCAGACGAGGTGGGGTTTATCAGCCCCAGCATTTT. Residues: CASRRGGVYQPQHF.

This clone was seen more than once but under ten times. The chain uses TRBV2 and TRBJ1-5; no firm D call. Germline V gene lookup returns CDR1 SNHLY and CDR2 FYNNEI. This CDR3 is 15 amino acids long. Trimming stripped 2 bases from V and 0 bases from J, with 8 bases between. CDR3 in DNA: TGTGCCAGCAGTGAATGGTCCGTTAGCAATCAGCCCCAGCATTTT. It yields the protein CASSEWSVSNQPQHF.

V usage is TRBV30 and J usage is TRBJ2-5, with 11 bases identical to TRBD2. The CDR3 is 14 amino acids. V shed 3 bases, J shed 5 bases, and the junction held 5 bases outside the gene matches. The germline V gene encodes CDR1 GTSNPN and CDR2 SVGIG (reference sequence). The chain's CDR3 is CAWRLAGAGETQYF. CDR3 sequence (DNA): TGTGCCTGGAGACTAGCGGGGGCCGGGGAGACCCAGTACTTC.

This chain connects TRBV12-5 to TRBJ2-2, with 10 bases fitting TRBD1. The CDR3 is 16 amino acids. J was trimmed by 5 bases and V by 1 base; bases with no gene match: 4. CDR1 is LGHNT, CDR2 FRNRAP, per germline. CDR3 region: CASGLGQGANTGELFF. CDR3 bases: TGTGCTAGTGGTTTGGGACAGGGGGCAAATACCGGGGAGCTGTTTTTT.

The chain links TRBV21-1 to TRBJ2-7. TRBV21-1 constitutes a pseudogene. The CDR3 is 14 residues long. CDR3 nucleotide sequence: TGTGCCAGCAGCAACTCCTTAAGGGTTGGGGAGCAGTACGTC. It specifies CASSNSLRVGEQYV.

Only a few counts were recorded for this clone. The chain joins TRBV6-5 to TRBJ1-5; a possible D gene is TRBD1 (6 bases). Germline CDR1 reads MNHEY; CDR2 reads SVGAGI. The ends were cut back, 6 bases at V and 1 base at J, with 13 bases in the middle. CDR3 length: 15 amino acids. This CDR3 reads CASRRAGASNQPQHF. In DNA, the CDR3 is TGTGCCAGCAGGCGGGCAGGGGCGAGCAATCAGCCCCAGCATTTT.

For the CDR3, the DNA is TGTGCCAGTAGCTCCGGGACAGGAGAGACCCAGTACTTC. It is translated as CASSSGTGETQYF. V is TRBV19 and J is TRBJ2-5; 8 nucleotides line up with TRBD1. V dropped 6 bases and J dropped 4; count of bases not matched to a gene: 4. This CDR3 region has 13 residues. Germline values: CDR1 LNHDA, CDR2 SQIVND (reference sequence).

This clone was recorded once. The V call is TRBV18, the J call TRBJ1-6, with no clear D. V gave up 3 bases and J gave up 4 bases, with 4 bases separating them. The CDR3 sequence is 13 residues long. The V gene's germline CDR1 is KGHSH and CDR2 LQKENI. CDR3 loop: CASSPPYNSPLHF. The CDR3 DNA is TGTGCCAGCTCACCTCCATATAATTCACCCCTCCACTTT.

This clone has a handful of counts. This chain joins TRBV5-4 and TRBJ2-5, with 7 bases identical to TRBD1. Trimming removed 4 bases from V and 4 bases from J; junction bases left unmatched: 4. The CDR3 runs 13 residues. Germline CDR1 is SGHNT and CDR2 is YYREEE (reference sequence). The CDR3 DNA is TGTGCCAGCAGCCTGGACAGGCGAGAGACCCAGTACTTC. It is translated as CASSLDRRETQYF.

The DNA of the CDR3 is TGTGCCAGCAGTGAAGTATTCACAGGGTCCGAGCAGTACGTC. This codes for CASSEVFTGSEQYV. The V and J genes are TRBV6-1 and TRBJ2-7; a weak D match, TRBD1 (6 bases). Trimming took off 1 base at V and 6 bases at J, with 13 bases between the two ends. Per germline, CDR1 MNHNS and CDR2 SASEGT. This CDR3 has 14 residues.

This clone was picked up one time. The rearrangement joins TRBV6-6 to TRBJ2-7, with a possible D match to TRBD2 (6 bases). Looked up from germline, CDR1 is MNHNY and CDR2 is SVGAGI (reference sequence). Trimming cost V 2 bases and J 0 bases, with 14 bases left between them. This CDR3 is 16 amino acids long. Here the CDR3 reads CASSYGGGASSYEQYV. The CDR3, as DNA: TGTGCCAGCAGTTACGGAGGAGGGGCGAGCTCCTACGAGCAGTACGTC.

V and J are TRBV5-1 and TRBJ1-2; D gene uncertain. V lost 1 base, J lost 2 bases, and 9 bases lay in between. The CDR3 is 14 residues long. The V gene's germline CDR1 is SGHRS and CDR2 YFSETQ. CDR3 loop: CASSLQAANYGYTF. The CDR3, as DNA: TGCGCCAGCAGCTTGCAAGCAGCAAACTATGGCTACACCTTC.

CDR3 in DNA: TGTGCCAGCAGTTACTCGGGGCGGGGGGCTGCTAATACGCAGTATTTT. As protein: CASSYSGRGAANTQYF. This chain joins TRBV6-2 or TRBV6-3 and TRBJ2-3, with TRBD2 matching over 8 bases. Germline V gene data show CDR1 as MNHEY and CDR2 as SVGEGT. This CDR3 is 16 amino acids long. V lost 0 bases and J lost 7; bases outside the gene matches: 9.

This rearrangement joins TRBV10-1 to TRBJ2-5, with unresolved D. The CDR3 contains 13 residues. The V gene lost 3 bases and the J gene lost 2 bases, with 7 bases spanning the gap. From germline, CDR1 is WNHNN and CDR2 SYGVQD (reference sequence). The CDR3 DNA is TGCGCCAGCAGTGATGGCAGTCAAGAGACCCAGTACTTC. Protein product: CASSDGSQETQYF.

The chain is built from TRBV19 and TRBJ2-6; D unclear. CDR3 length equals 11 residues. Trimming pared 7 bases from V and 3 bases from J, leaving 1 base between. Germline V gene data show CDR1 as LNHDA and CDR2 as SQIVND (reference sequence). The CDR3 DNA reads as TGTGCCAGTATTGGGGCCAACGTCCTGACTTTC. Translated: CASIGANVLTF.

The V gene is TRBV2, the J gene TRBJ2-3; 8 bases are shared with TRBD1. The CDR3 covers 15 residues. The germline V gene has CDR1 SNHLY and CDR2 FYNNEI. The junction had 4 bases not matched to a gene; V was cut back by 5 bases and J by 0 bases. The CDR3 sequence is CASSRDRSSTDTQYF. The CDR3 DNA reads TGTGCCAGCAGTCGGGACAGGTCTAGCACAGATACGCAGTATTTT.

The gene calls are TRBV19 and TRBJ2-1, with D possibly matching TRBD1 (7 bases). CDR3 length equals 13 residues. From germline, CDR1 is LNHDA and CDR2 SQIVND (reference sequence). V lost 5 bases and J lost 12, with 17 bases in between. The chain's CDR3 is CASSRGTAIRQFF. The CDR3 DNA reads TGTGCCAGTAGTCGGGGGACAGCCATTAGGCAGTTCTTC. Filled out from reference TRBV19 and TRBJ2-1, the complete variable domain reads DGGITQSPKYLFRKEGQNVTLSCEQNLNHDAMYWYRQDPGQGLRLIYYSQIVNDFQKGDIAEGYSVSREKKESFPLTVTSAQKNPTAFYLCASSRGTAIRQFFGPGTRLTVL.

The chain is built from TRBV5-1 and TRBJ2-2; 14 nucleotides agree with TRBD2. The V gene end was trimmed by 3 bases and the J gene end by 4 bases; junction bases not matched to a gene: 11. CDR1 SGHRS and CDR2 YFSETQ come from the germline V gene. CDR3 size: 19 residues. The CDR3 region has the DNA TGCGCCAGCAGCTCCGGACTAGCGGGGGGCCTTTGGGGCACCGGGGAGCTGTTTTTT. Encoded protein: CASSSGLAGGLWGTGELFF.

V is TRBV28 and J is TRBJ1-1; D not certain. Trimming shortened V by 4 bases and J by 11 bases, and 26 bases separated the two germline ends. The CDR3 extends over 16 amino acids. In germline, CDR1 is MDHEN, CDR2 SYDVKM. The CDR3 reads CASSSSRGWEKEDAFF. CDR3 DNA: TGTGCCAGCAGTTCCTCGCGCGGCTGGGAGAAGGAGGATGCTTTCTTT.

The genes are TRBV21-1 and TRBJ1-2. TRBV21-1 is shown as a pseudogene. The CDR3 is made up of 14 amino acids. The CDR3 loop is CASSDRRANYGYTF. CDR3 DNA sequence: TGTGCCAGCAGCGATAGGAGAGCTAACTATGGCTACACCTTC.

The V call is TRBV19, the J call TRBJ1-5, with TRBD1 matching 8 bases. Germline V gives CDR1 LNHDA, CDR2 SQIVND (reference sequence). V lost 10 bases and J lost 1; bases outside the gene matches: 12. The CDR3 consists of 16 residues. As DNA, the CDR3 is TGTGCCACCAAGGGGGTAGGACAGGGAAGCAATCAGCCCCAGCATTTT. The encoded protein is CATKGVGQGSNQPQHF. Together with reference TRBV19 and TRBJ1-5, the CDR3 gives the full variable domain: DGGITQSPKYLFRKEGQNVTLSCEQNLNHDAMYWYRQDPGQGLRLIYYSQIVNDFQKGDIAEGYSVSREKKESFPLTVTSAQKNPTAFYLCATKGVGQGSNQPQHFGDGTRLSIL.

The chain is built from TRBV5-8 and TRBJ1-1, with unresolved D. This CDR3 has 16 amino acids. V dropped 7 bases and J dropped 0 bases, with 19 bases sitting between them. Germline CDR1 and CDR2: SGHTS and YDEGEE. The CDR3 DNA is TGTGCCAGCCCCGGGGTAGTTGGCAGACTGAACACTGAAGCTTTCTTT. As protein: CASPGVVGRLNTEAFF.

V is TRBV18 and J is TRBJ2-3; D is possibly TRBD1 or TRBD2 (5 bases each). Trimming removed 4 bases from V and 0 bases from J, with 11 bases in between. The germline V gene has CDR1 KGHSH and CDR2 LQKENI. CDR3 length: 15 amino acids. Here the CDR3 reads CASSRGTESTDTQYF. The CDR3 region has the DNA TGTGCCAGCTCACGTGGGACGGAAAGCACAGATACGCAGTATTTT.

The chain uses TRBV5-1 and TRBJ1-1; TRBD1 is a possible D gene (6 bases). CDR1 is SGHRS and CDR2 is YFSETQ in the germline V gene. With 2 bases removed from V and 1 base from J, the gap between germline ends came to 9 bases. The CDR3 is 14 residues long. The CDR3: CASSLDRSNTEAFF. In DNA, the CDR3 is TGCGCCAGCAGCTTAGACAGGTCGAACACTGAAGCTTTCTTT.

This clone was observed a handful of times. The chain's CDR3 is CASSPRGLGDEQFF. CDR3 coding DNA: TGTGCCAGTAGCCCCCGGGGCCTAGGGGATGAGCAGTTCTTC. V usage is TRBV19 and J usage is TRBJ2-1; D possibly uses TRBD1 or TRBD2 (5 bases each). CDR1 LNHDA and CDR2 SQIVND come from the germline V gene (reference sequence). The V and J ends lost 6 bases and 8 bases respectively, with 17 bases between them. The CDR3 extends over 14 amino acids. Full variable domain (outside the CDR3, taken from reference TRBV19 and TRBJ2-1): DGGITQSPKYLFRKEGQNVTLSCEQNLNHDAMYWYRQDPGQGLRLIYYSQIVNDFQKGDIAEGYSVSREKKESFPLTVTSAQKNPTAFYLCASSPRGLGDEQFFGPGTRLTVL.

The V and J genes are TRBV24-1 and TRBJ2-1, with D uncertain. CDR3 length: 12 residues. Germline V gene sequence: CDR1 KGHDR, CDR2 SFDVKD. V was clipped by 4 bases and J by 8 bases, with 8 bases between them. CDR3 protein: CATSDYRDEQFF. The CDR3 bases are TGTGCCACCAGTGACTATCGTGATGAGCAGTTCTTC.

The sample holds one count of this clone. This sequence joins TRBV2 and TRBJ1-4; D is possibly TRBD1 (6 bases). The CDR3 totals 13 residues. CDR1 is SNHLY and CDR2 is FYNNEI in the germline V gene. V shed 6 bases and J shed 5 bases, with 10 bases lying between them. The CDR3 DNA reads TGTGCCAGCAGGGGGCAGGGGAATGAAAAACTGTTTTTT. Translation: CASRGQGNEKLFF.

This rearrangement joins TRBV12-3 or TRBV12-4 to TRBJ1-2; D unclear. The V end was cut by 3 bases, the J end by 3 bases, with 5 bases between. The CDR3 runs to 12 residues. The CDR3 nucleotides read TGTGCCAGCAGTTTTGGGGACTATGGCTACACCTTC. This gives the protein CASSFGDYGYTF.

The chain has TRBV4-1 and TRBJ2-3; D is unresolved. The CDR3 is 17 amino acids. Germline V lookup: CDR1 MGHRA, CDR2 YSYEKL. V lost 0 bases and J 6 bases, leaving 19 bases between the germline ends. The CDR3 loop reads CASSQDGLLVSSDTQYF. The DNA of the CDR3 is TGCGCCAGCAGCCAAGATGGCCTGCTAGTTTCCTCGGATACGCAGTATTTT.

The chain recombines TRBV5-6 with TRBJ1-6; 7 nucleotides line up with TRBD1. The J segment lost 10 bases and the V segment lost 3 bases, leaving 7 bases of the junction unmatched. Germline CDR1 reads SGHDT; CDR2 reads YYEEEE. CDR3 size: 14 residues. CDR3: CASSSTGVRSPLHF. The CDR3 DNA sequence: TGTGCCAGCAGCTCAACAGGGGTCAGATCACCCCTCCACTTT. The complete variable domain, with remaining parts taken from reference TRBV5-6 and TRBJ1-6, reads DAGVTQSPTHLIKTRGQQVTLRCSPKSGHDTVSWYQQALGQGPQFIFQYYEEEERQRGNFPDRFSGHQFPNYSSELNVNALLLGDSALYLCASSSTGVRSPLHFGNGTRLTVT.